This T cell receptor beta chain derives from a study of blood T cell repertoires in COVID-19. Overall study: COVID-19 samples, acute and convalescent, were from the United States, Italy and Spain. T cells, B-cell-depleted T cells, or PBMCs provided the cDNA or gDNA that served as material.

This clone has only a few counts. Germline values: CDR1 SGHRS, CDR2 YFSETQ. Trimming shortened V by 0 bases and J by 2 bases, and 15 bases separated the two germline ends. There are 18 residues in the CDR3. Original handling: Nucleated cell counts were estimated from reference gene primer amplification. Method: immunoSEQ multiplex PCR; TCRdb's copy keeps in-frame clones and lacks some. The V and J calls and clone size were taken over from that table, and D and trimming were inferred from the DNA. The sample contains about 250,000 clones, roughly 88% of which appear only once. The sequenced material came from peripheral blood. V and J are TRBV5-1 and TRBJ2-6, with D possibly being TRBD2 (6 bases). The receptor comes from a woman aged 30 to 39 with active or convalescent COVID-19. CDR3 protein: CASSLGRPREAGANVLTF. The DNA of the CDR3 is TGCGCCAGCAGCTTGGGGCGTCCGAGGGAGGCTGGGGCCAACGTCCTGACTTTC.